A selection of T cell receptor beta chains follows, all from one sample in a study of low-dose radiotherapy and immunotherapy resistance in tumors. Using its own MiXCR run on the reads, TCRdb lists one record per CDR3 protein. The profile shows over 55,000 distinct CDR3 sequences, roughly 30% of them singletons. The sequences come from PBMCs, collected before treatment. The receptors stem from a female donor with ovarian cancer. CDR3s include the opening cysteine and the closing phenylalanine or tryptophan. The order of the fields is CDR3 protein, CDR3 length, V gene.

CDR3aa: CASSEWGLERGGQFF
len: 15
v_gene: TRBV6-1

CDR3aa: CASSPERGAYEQYF
len: 14
v_gene: TRBV5-1

CDR3aa: CASTFTGTTNEKLFF
len: 15
v_gene: TRBV7-2

CDR3aa: CASRGASDTQYF
len: 12
v_gene: TRBV5-1

CDR3aa: CASSSDPNYYNEQFF
len: 15
v_gene: TRBV11-2

CDR3aa: CASSQGETARYNEQFF
len: 16
v_gene: TRBV3-1

CDR3aa: CASSAQGTGELFF
len: 13
v_gene: TRBV6-1

CDR3aa: CASSETSLNNSPLHF
len: 15
v_gene: TRBV5-1

CDR3aa: CASSPRLEEGSGANVLTF
len: 18
v_gene: TRBV23-1

CDR3aa: CASSLGPARSSEQYF
len: 15
v_gene: TRBV11-1

CDR3aa: CASSYWTGSMNTEAFF
len: 16
v_gene: TRBV6-2/TRBV6-3

CDR3aa: CASSALAGASYNEQFF
len: 16
v_gene: TRBV25-1

CDR3aa: CASSSNLEGETQYF
len: 14
v_gene: TRBV5-1

CDR3aa: CATRYRRGGLYEQYF
len: 15
v_gene: TRBV2

CDR3aa: CSARGGGSGRGAYEQYF
len: 17
v_gene: TRBV20-1

CDR3aa: CASSRGGGPVNEQFF
len: 15
v_gene: TRBV6-5

CDR3aa: CASSRQWKQEKLFF
len: 14
v_gene: TRBV6-2/TRBV6-3

CDR3aa: CASSPGPAGEQYF
len: 13
v_gene: TRBV5-6

CDR3aa: CSARSLAGRSDTQYF
len: 15
v_gene: TRBV20-1

CDR3aa: CASSLGLAGDETQYF
len: 15
v_gene: TRBV5-4

CDR3aa: CASSFEAGGQETQYF
len: 15
v_gene: TRBV28

CDR3aa: CSASLSGNQPQHF
len: 13
v_gene: TRBV20-1

CDR3aa: CSAREATRTNTGELFF
len: 16
v_gene: TRBV20-1

CDR3aa: CASSTGTTSYNEQFF
len: 15
v_gene: TRBV19

CDR3aa: CSARRQNQPQHF
len: 12
v_gene: TRBV20-1

CDR3aa: CSARGPGDTDTQYF
len: 14
v_gene: TRBV20-1

CDR3aa: CASSPTGANSGANVLTF
len: 17
v_gene: TRBV7-9

CDR3aa: CASSPRWQPYEQYF
len: 14
v_gene: TRBV7-2

CDR3aa: CASSGLAGGTDTQYF
len: 15
v_gene: TRBV6-6

CDR3aa: CASTDRMEEQYF
len: 12
v_gene: TRBV6-2/TRBV6-3

CDR3aa: CASSVGLAGGETQYF
len: 15
v_gene: TRBV12-3/TRBV12-4

CDR3aa: CASSIIAAGGHQETQYF
len: 17
v_gene: TRBV19

CDR3aa: CASSATDRTGGYGYTF
len: 16
v_gene: TRBV5-1

CDR3aa: CASSQGTGKYEQYF
len: 14
v_gene: TRBV3-1

CDR3aa: CASTSRGREAQETQYF
len: 16
v_gene: TRBV12-3/TRBV12-4

CDR3aa: CASSQGASGGLSTDTQYF
len: 18
v_gene: TRBV12-3/TRBV12-4

CDR3aa: CASSSGTAKETQYF
len: 14
v_gene: TRBV6-8

CDR3aa: CASSIGASDEKLFF
len: 14
v_gene: TRBV19

CDR3aa: CASSYGGATYEQYF
len: 14
v_gene: TRBV6-6

CDR3aa: CASSPLQGAPANQPQHF
len: 17
v_gene: TRBV28

CDR3aa: CASSRRDIQFF
len: 11
v_gene: TRBV23-1

CDR3aa: CASSTEGLVGNEQFF
len: 15
v_gene: TRBV25-1

CDR3aa: CAWSAPDRGTEAFF
len: 14
v_gene: TRBV30

CDR3aa: CASSVYLGYEQYF
len: 13
v_gene: TRBV9

CDR3aa: CASSQVKREFQETQYF
len: 16
v_gene: TRBV4-2

CDR3aa: CSASLFTYSNQPQHF
len: 15
v_gene: TRBV20-1

CDR3aa: CASSFQQGPRETQYF
len: 15
v_gene: TRBV7-9

CDR3aa: CASSPSALSGRAVSSSYNEQFF
len: 22
v_gene: TRBV4-2

CDR3aa: CASSVSSGSLSYNEQFF
len: 17
v_gene: TRBV10-1

CDR3aa: CASSAQDLGTEAFF
len: 14
v_gene: TRBV6-2/TRBV6-3

CDR3aa: CSARGQRDSPLHF
len: 13
v_gene: TRBV20-1

CDR3aa: CSVTLANTEAFF
len: 12
v_gene: TRBV29-1

CDR3aa: CASSLEAEGTEAFF
len: 14
v_gene: TRBV7-8

CDR3aa: CASSLHRQMSNYGYTF
len: 16
v_gene: TRBV28

CDR3aa: CASSSQGGNQPQHF
len: 14
v_gene: TRBV27

CDR3aa: CASRETPQNTQYF
len: 13
v_gene: TRBV6-1

CDR3aa: CASTYRSFGRGYGYTF
len: 16
v_gene: TRBV28

CDR3aa: CSVAGGGTEAFF
len: 12
v_gene: TRBV29-1

CDR3aa: CAWRLRLTGVGYNEQFF
len: 17
v_gene: TRBV30